Following are 25 T cell receptor beta chains from one sample sequenced in a study of cytomegalovirus exposure and HLA in healthy donors (dated by TCRdb to 2016 to 2017). The library was obtained by the immunoSEQ multiplex PCR assay. For the multiplex PCR, a mixture combining 60 forward primers for TCR Vbeta segments and 13 reverse primers for TCR Jbeta segments was used. TCRdb took over this immuneACCESS table, retaining in-frame rearrangements with V and J assigned. Such tables are incomplete; in checked studies, under half of the missing clones stem from an unresolved V gene, and the remainder is unexplained. This sample has around 67,000 clones in its table, and approximately 58% of those were observed once. Clones ranked in the top ten supply around 2.7% of the sample. The sample taken for sequencing was PBMCs. All receptors come from a woman aged 45-60 years in good health and CMV-seronegative.

V is TRBV30 and J is TRBJ1-5; no definite D call. This CDR3 has 16 residues. Trimming left V 2 bases short and J 5 bases short, with 19 bases between. Germline V lookup: CDR1 GTSNPN, CDR2 SVGIG (reference sequence). CDR3 nucleotide sequence: TGTGCCTGGAGTCGGATGCCGAGCGGGCCCCATCAGCCCCAGCATTTT. It is translated as CAWSRMPSGPHQPQHF. The entire variable domain, with the rest obtained from reference TRBV30 and TRBJ1-5, is as follows: SQTIHQWPATLVQPVGSPLSLECTVEGTSNPNLYWYRQAAGRGLQLLFYSVGIGQISSEVPQNLSASRPQDRQFILSSKKLLLSDSGFYLCAWSRMPSGPHQPQHFGDGTRLSIL.

This chain connects TRBV6-5 to TRBJ2-7; D is perhaps TRBD1 (5 bases). The CDR3 loop spans 15 amino acids. Trimming took 4 bases from V and 5 from J, leaving 18 bases between them. Germline CDR1 is MNHEY and CDR2 is SVGAGI. CDR3 region: CASSSQGNTGDEQYF. CDR3 DNA sequence: TGTGCCAGCAGTTCTCAGGGAAATACGGGCGACGAGCAGTACTTC.

V usage is TRBV28 and J usage is TRBJ2-1; 12 bases agree with TRBD2. The V gene end was trimmed by 4 bases and the J gene end by 7 bases; junction bases not matched to a gene: 8. The germline CDR1 and CDR2 sequences are MDHEN and SYDVKM. This CDR3 has 16 residues. This CDR3 reads CASSSIGTSGLNEQFF. CDR3 nucleotide sequence: TGTGCCAGCAGTTCCATCGGGACTAGCGGGCTAAATGAGCAGTTCTTC.

This clone has only a few counts. This chain joins TRBV4-1 and TRBJ2-1; 12 nucleotides line up with TRBD2. The CDR3 runs to 15 residues. The V segment lost 1 base and the J segment 9 bases; nucleotides outside the gene matches: 4. Germline CDR1 and CDR2: MGHRA and YSYEKL. Here the CDR3 reads CASSQGLAGDGEQFF. CDR3 bases: TGCGCCAGCAGCCAAGGACTAGCGGGAGATGGTGAGCAGTTCTTC.

The J gene is TRBJ2-3, the V gene TRBV28, with D possibly TRBD1 on 5 matching bases. Trimming cost V 5 bases and J 3 bases, with 12 bases left between them. The germline CDR1 and CDR2 sequences are MDHEN and SYDVKM. The CDR3 is made up of 14 amino acids. In DNA, the CDR3 is TGTGCCAGCAGTCCCGTTCAGGGAACAGATACGCAGTATTTT. It codes for CASSPVQGTDTQYF.

The chain employs TRBV6-5 and TRBJ2-6; D is possibly TRBD1 (6 bases). This CDR3 comprises 15 residues. Between the trimmed V and J ends, which lost 5 bases and 1 base, there was a span of 9 bases. Germline V CDR1 and CDR2: MNHEY, SVGAGI. This CDR3 is CASSRQASGANVLTF. The CDR3, as DNA: TGTGCCAGCAGTAGACAGGCATCTGGGGCCAACGTCCTGACTTTC.

This clone was seen a handful of times. V and J are TRBV30 and TRBJ2-1, with 12 bases lining up with TRBD2. CDR1 GTSNPN and CDR2 SVGIG come from the germline V gene (reference sequence). J lost 7 bases, V lost 6 bases, and 7 bases had no gene match. The CDR3 is 14 amino acids. The CDR3 sequence: CACPTSGRYNEQFF. CDR3 coding DNA: TGTGCCTGTCCTACTAGCGGGAGGTATAATGAGCAGTTCTTC. Supplemented by reference TRBV30 and TRBJ2-1, the full variable domain reads SQTIHQWPATLVQPVGSPLSLECTVEGTSNPNLYWYRQAAGRGLQLLFYSVGIGQISSEVPQNLSASRPQDRQFILSSKKLLLSDSGFYLCACPTSGRYNEQFFGPGTRLTVL.

This clone was recorded once. The chain employs TRBV9 and TRBJ2-7; 11 nucleotides align to TRBD2. Looked up from germline, CDR1 is SGDLS and CDR2 is YYNGEE. This CDR3 comprises 14 residues. Trimming took 8 bases from V and 2 from J; bases not matched to a gene: 6. CDR3 protein: CASYLAGGTYEQYF. The CDR3 nucleotides are TGTGCCAGTTATCTAGCGGGAGGTACCTACGAGCAGTACTTC.

This clone appeared many times. The rearrangement links TRBV4-3 to TRBJ1-2, with 7 bases identical to TRBD1. This CDR3 has 19 residues. Germline assignment: CDR1 LGHNA and CDR2 YSLEER. Trimming at V came to 0 bases and at J to 1 base, leaving 14 bases not matched to a gene. Here the CDR3 DNA reads TGCGCCAGCAGCCAAGATTCCCCTCCCAGGGGGAGCGGTAACTATGGCTACACCTTC. It translates to CASSQDSPPRGSGNYGYTF.

This sequence joins TRBV29-1 and TRBJ1-1; D is ambiguous. Germline CDR1 is SQVTM and CDR2 is ANQGSEA. The V end was cut by 4 bases, the J end by 5 bases, with 14 bases between. The CDR3 sequence is 13 residues long. The CDR3 loop is CSVVSGGKTEAFF. CDR3 in DNA: TGCAGCGTTGTATCGGGTGGAAAAACTGAAGCTTTCTTT. The variable domain in full, with the rest retrieved from reference TRBV29-1 and TRBJ1-1, is SAVISQKPSRDICQRGTSLTIQCQVDSQVTMMFWYRQQPGQSLTLIATANQGSEATYESGFVIDKFPISRPNLTFSTLTVSNMSPEDSSIYLCSVVSGGKTEAFFGQGTRLTVV.

The V and J genes are TRBV15 and TRBJ1-5, with D perhaps matching TRBD1 (5 bases). Deletions cut 0 bases from V and 5 bases from J, with 11 bases between. CDR1 and CDR2 (germline): LNHNV, YYDKDF (reference sequence). This CDR3 region has 15 residues. The CDR3 sequence is CATSRDFGAHQPQHF. Written as DNA, the CDR3 is TGTGCCACCAGCAGAGATTTTGGGGCCCATCAGCCCCAGCATTTT.

Concerning this clone: At one of its ends the junction is not consistent with the germline gene, which may arise from a read error. The rearrangement uses TRBV14 and TRBJ2-3; 10 positions match TRBD2. The CDR3 spans 18 residues. CDR1 is SGHDN, CDR2 FVKESK, per germline. CDR3: CAISQAQLAGLPTHTQYF. The CDR3 bases are TGTGCCATCAGCCAAGCCCAACTAGCGGGACTACCCACTCATACGCAGTATTTT.

The rearrangement links TRBV7-2 to TRBJ2-2; D unclear. The CDR3 consists of 15 residues. The V gene lost 5 bases and the J gene lost 2 bases, with 12 bases spanning the gap. Germline-derived CDR1 and CDR2 are SGHTA and FQGNSA. CDR3 sequence (DNA): TGTGCCAGCAGCCTCCTGACTCTTAACACCGGGGAGCTGTTTTTT. Translation: CASSLLTLNTGELFF.

The chain uses TRBV28 and TRBJ2-1; TRBD2 aligns across 12 bases. This CDR3 has 18 residues. Germline lookup yields CDR1 MDHEN and CDR2 SYDVKM. Losses at the gene ends were 5 bases for V and 0 bases for J; bases not matched to a gene: 8. This CDR3 is CASSGTSGLRYSYNEQFF. The CDR3, as DNA: TGTGCCAGCAGTGGGACTAGCGGGCTAAGATACTCCTACAATGAGCAGTTCTTC.

V gene TRBV23-1 combines with J gene TRBJ2-1; 12 bases match TRBD2. TRBV23-1 is an ORF for which the function is uncertain. The V and J ends lost 9 bases and 10 bases, in that order; junction bases with no gene match: 10. This CDR3 comprises 14 residues. This CDR3 reads CASLPGLAGPEQFF. The CDR3 DNA follows: TGCGCCAGTCTACCGGGACTAGCGGGCCCGGAGCAGTTCTTC.

This rearrangement joins TRBV7-2 to TRBJ2-7; D is undetermined. The CDR3 runs 14 residues. The germline V gene encodes CDR1 SGHTA and CDR2 FQGNSA. The germline V and J ends were trimmed by 3 bases and 7 bases, with 16 bases remaining between them. DNA of the CDR3: TGTGCCAGCAGCTTCGGCGGCTCCTCGGAGGAGCAGTACTTC. Translation gives CASSFGGSSEEQYF.

CDR3 sequence: CASRPTGYHYGYTF. DNA of the CDR3: TGTGCCAGCAGACCCACAGGGTATCACTATGGCTACACCTTC. The chain recombines TRBV25-1 with TRBJ1-2; possibly TRBD1 for D (6 bases). Per the germline V gene, CDR1 is MGHDK and CDR2 is SYGVNS. This CDR3 has 14 residues. With 6 bases removed from V and 3 bases from J, the gap between germline ends came to 14 bases.

V gene TRBV9 combines with J gene TRBJ2-3; D call uncertain. Trimming pared 3 bases from V and 4 bases from J, leaving 9 bases between. Germline CDR1 is SGDLS and CDR2 is YYNGEE. CDR3 size: 13 residues. CDR3 nucleotide sequence: TGTGCCAGCAGCGGATTCGCGGCAGATACGCAGTATTTT. Translated, it gives CASSGFAADTQYF.

V usage is TRBV7-3 and J usage is TRBJ2-3; 9 nucleotides match TRBD2. CDR1 is SGHTA, CDR2 FQGTGA, per germline. V shed 5 bases, J shed 6 bases, and the junction held 3 bases outside the gene matches. This CDR3 contains 13 residues. This CDR3 reads CASSPGLADTQYF. The CDR3 DNA follows: TGTGCCAGCAGCCCCGGACTAGCGGATACGCAGTATTTT.

J is TRBJ1-5 and V is TRBV10-3; 9 bases are shared with TRBD1. V dropped 4 bases and J dropped 3; count of bases not matched to a gene: 1. Germline V CDR1 and CDR2: ENHRY, SYGVKD. This CDR3 is built from 14 residues. The DNA for the CDR3 is TGTGCCATCAGTGGGACAGGGGCCAATCAGCCCCAGCATTTT. This gives the protein CAISGTGANQPQHF.

This sequence joins TRBV27 and TRBJ1-2; D not certain. The CDR3 has 14 amino acids. CDR1 and CDR2 (germline): MNHEY, SMNVEV (reference sequence). V was cut by 6 bases and J by 5 bases, with 16 bases left in between. CDR3 loop: CASRPREQIYGYTF. The CDR3 region has the DNA TGTGCCAGCAGACCGCGGGAACAGATATATGGCTACACCTTC.

The chain links TRBV5-1 to TRBJ2-5, with 8 bases aligning to TRBD2. With V trimmed by 2 bases and J by 3 bases, 9 bases remained unmatched. Germline loops: CDR1 SGHRS, CDR2 YFSETQ. The length of the CDR3 is 16 residues. The CDR3 here is CASSFSIGSGEETQYF. The CDR3 DNA sequence: TGCGCCAGCAGCTTTTCGATAGGTAGCGGGGAAGAGACCCAGTACTTC.

The V and J genes are TRBV28 and TRBJ2-7; D is perhaps TRBD1 (6 bases). Germline V gives CDR1 MDHEN, CDR2 SYDVKM. The CDR3 covers 13 residues. V dropped 5 bases and J dropped 5 bases, with 13 bases sitting between them. The CDR3 sequence is CASSQTGIHEQYF. In DNA form, the CDR3 reads TGTGCCAGCAGTCAAACAGGGATCCACGAGCAGTACTTC.

The sample holds one count of this clone. The V call is TRBV5-1, the J call TRBJ2-7; 7 bases fit TRBD1. This CDR3 spans 15 amino acids. Losses at the gene ends were 4 bases for V and 4 bases for J; bases not matched to a gene: 11. CDR1 is SGHRS, CDR2 YFSETQ, per germline. In DNA form, the CDR3 reads TGCGCCAGCAGCCTGTGGACAGGTGGGGGTTACGAGCAGTACTTC. This gives the protein CASSLWTGGGYEQYF.

The rearrangement links TRBV28 to TRBJ1-5; D unresolved. Deletions cut 1 base from V and 6 bases from J, with 4 bases between. The CDR3 spans 12 residues. Germline CDR1 reads MDHEN; CDR2 reads SYDVKM. Written as DNA, the CDR3 is TGTGCCAGCAGTTTATTCTCTCAGCCCCAGCATTTT. Its translation is CASSLFSQPQHF.